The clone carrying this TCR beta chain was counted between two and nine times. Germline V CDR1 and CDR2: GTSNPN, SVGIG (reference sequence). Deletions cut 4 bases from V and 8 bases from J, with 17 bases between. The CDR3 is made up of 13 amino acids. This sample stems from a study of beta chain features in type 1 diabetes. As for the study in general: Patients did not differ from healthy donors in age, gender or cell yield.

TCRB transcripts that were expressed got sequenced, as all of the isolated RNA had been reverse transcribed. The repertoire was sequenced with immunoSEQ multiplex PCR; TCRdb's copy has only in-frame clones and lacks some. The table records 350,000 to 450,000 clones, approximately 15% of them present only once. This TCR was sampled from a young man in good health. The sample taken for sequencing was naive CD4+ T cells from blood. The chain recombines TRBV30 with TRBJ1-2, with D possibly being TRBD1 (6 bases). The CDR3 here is CAWIRTVPRGYTF. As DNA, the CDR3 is TGTGCCTGGATCCGGACAGTACCTCGGGGCTACACCTTC.